This T cell receptor beta chain comes out of a study of blood T cells in healthy people across ages. Study background: About one barcoded TCR beta cDNA was captured per two T cells.

Primers used in a second PCR of roughly 7 to 12 cycles were a sample-barcoded 5' primer and a J-beta primer mix. TCRdb itself ran the 5' RACE reads through MiXCR, one entry per CDR3 protein. The data contain some 800,000 distinct CDR3 sequences, 25% of them singletons. This CDR3 is 15 amino acids long. CDR1 and CDR2 (germline): SQVTM, ANQGSEA. Trimming shortened V by 1 base and J by 2 bases, and 14 bases separated the two germline ends. These data also featured in a second study, about T cells of mothers and their children. That work adds: In the second PCR, M1S primer introduced barcodes and 2-4 random bases.

J is TRBJ2-5 and V is TRBV29-1; tentatively, D is TRBD1 (6 bases). The sequence derives from a boy between 10 and 17 years old in good health. The sequencing sample was made of blood. The CDR3 nucleotides read TGCAGCGTTGAAGTGCCGGGACATAATCAAGAGACCCAGTACTTC. Translation gives CSVEVPGHNQETQYF.